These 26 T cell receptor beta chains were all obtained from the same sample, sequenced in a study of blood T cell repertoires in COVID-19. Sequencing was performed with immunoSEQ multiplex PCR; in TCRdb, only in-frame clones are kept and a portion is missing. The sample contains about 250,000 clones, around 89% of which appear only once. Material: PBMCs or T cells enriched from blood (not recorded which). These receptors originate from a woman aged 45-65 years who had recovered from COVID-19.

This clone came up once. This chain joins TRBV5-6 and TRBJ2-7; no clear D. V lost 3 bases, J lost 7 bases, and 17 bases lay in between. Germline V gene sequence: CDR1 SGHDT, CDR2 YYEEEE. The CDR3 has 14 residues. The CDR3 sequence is CASSYYAASKEQYF. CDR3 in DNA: TGTGCCAGCAGCTACTACGCAGCTTCGAAAGAGCAGTACTTC.

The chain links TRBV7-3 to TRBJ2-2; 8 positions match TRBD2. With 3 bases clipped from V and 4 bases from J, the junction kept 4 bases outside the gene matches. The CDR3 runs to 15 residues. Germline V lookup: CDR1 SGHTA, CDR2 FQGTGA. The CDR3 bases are TGTGCCAGCAGCTTCGGCCTAGCGGGCACCGGGGAGCTGTTTTTT. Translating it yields CASSFGLAGTGELFF.

The CDR3 DNA reads as TGCGCCAGCAGCCGCTTGAGGGCGGATACTGAAGCTTTCTTT. This gives the protein CASSRLRADTEAFF. J is TRBJ1-1 and V is TRBV5-1; D unclear. The CDR3 length is 14 residues. Trimming cost V 4 bases and J 5 bases, with 15 bases left between them. CDR1 is SGHRS and CDR2 is YFSETQ in the germline V gene.

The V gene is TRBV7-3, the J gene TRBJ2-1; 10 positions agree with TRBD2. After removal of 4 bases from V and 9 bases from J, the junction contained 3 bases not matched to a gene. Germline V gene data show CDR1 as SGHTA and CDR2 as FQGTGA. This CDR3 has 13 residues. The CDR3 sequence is CASSSQREGEQFF. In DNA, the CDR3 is TGTGCCAGCAGCTCCCAGCGGGAGGGTGAGCAGTTCTTC.

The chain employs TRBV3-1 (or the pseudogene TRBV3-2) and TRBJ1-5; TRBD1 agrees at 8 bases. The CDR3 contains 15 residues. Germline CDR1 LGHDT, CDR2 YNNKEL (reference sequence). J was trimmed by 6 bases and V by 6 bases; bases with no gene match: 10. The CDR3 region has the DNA TGTGCCAGCAGTCCCCGGCAGGGGGCGATTCAGCCCCAGCATTTT. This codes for CASSPRQGAIQPQHF.

CDR3 amino acids: CASSEYRGRHYGYTF. Here the CDR3 DNA reads TGTGCCAGCAGCGAATACAGGGGGCGCCACTATGGCTACACCTTC. This chain links TRBV9 with TRBJ1-2; 9 bases map to TRBD1. The CDR3 sequence is 15 residues long. The V gene's germline CDR1 is SGDLS and CDR2 YYNGEE. V trimming: 3 bases; J trimming: 3 bases; junction bases outside the gene matches: 6.

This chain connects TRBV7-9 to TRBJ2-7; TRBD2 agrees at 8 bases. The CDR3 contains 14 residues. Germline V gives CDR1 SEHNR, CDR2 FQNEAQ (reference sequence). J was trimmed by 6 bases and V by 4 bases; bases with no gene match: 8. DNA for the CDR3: TGTGCCAGCAGCTCAGAAGCGGGAGCGGTCGAGCAGTACTTC. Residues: CASSSEAGAVEQYF.

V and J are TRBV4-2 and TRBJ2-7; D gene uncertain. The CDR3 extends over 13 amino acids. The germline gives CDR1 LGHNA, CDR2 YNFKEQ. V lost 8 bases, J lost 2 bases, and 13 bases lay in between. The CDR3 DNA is TGTGCCAGCTACCCACTTTTAACCTACGAGCAGTACTTC. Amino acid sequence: CASYPLLTYEQYF.

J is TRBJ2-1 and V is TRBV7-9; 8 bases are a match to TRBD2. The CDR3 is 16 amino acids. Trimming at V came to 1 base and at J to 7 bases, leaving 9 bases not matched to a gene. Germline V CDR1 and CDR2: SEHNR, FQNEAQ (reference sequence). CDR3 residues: CASSLEGSGSRNEQFF. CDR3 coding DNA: TGTGCCAGCAGCTTAGAGGGGAGCGGGAGTAGGAATGAGCAGTTCTTC.

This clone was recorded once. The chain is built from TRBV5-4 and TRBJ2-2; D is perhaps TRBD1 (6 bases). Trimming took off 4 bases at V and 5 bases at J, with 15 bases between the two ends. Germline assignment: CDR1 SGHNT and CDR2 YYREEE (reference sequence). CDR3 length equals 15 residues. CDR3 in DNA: TGTGCCAGCAGCACCGAGACAGGAGAAACCGGGGAGCTGTTTTTT. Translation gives CASSTETGETGELFF.

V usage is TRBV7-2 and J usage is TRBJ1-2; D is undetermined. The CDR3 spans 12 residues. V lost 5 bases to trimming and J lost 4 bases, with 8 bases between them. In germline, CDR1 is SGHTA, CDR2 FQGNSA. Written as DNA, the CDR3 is TGTGCCAGCAGCCCCGACACCTATGGCTACACCTTC. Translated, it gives CASSPDTYGYTF. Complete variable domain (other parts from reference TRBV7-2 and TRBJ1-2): GAGVSQSPSNKVTEKGKDVELRCDPISGHTALYWYRQSLGQGLEFLIYFQGNSAPDKSGLPSDRFSAERTGGSVSTLTIQRTQQEDSAVYLCASSPDTYGYTFGSGTRLTVV.

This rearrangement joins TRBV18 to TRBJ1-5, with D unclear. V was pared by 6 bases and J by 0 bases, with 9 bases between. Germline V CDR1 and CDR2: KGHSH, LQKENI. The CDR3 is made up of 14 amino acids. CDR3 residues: CASSGEVSNQPQHF. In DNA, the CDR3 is TGTGCCAGCTCCGGGGAGGTTAGCAATCAGCCCCAGCATTTT.

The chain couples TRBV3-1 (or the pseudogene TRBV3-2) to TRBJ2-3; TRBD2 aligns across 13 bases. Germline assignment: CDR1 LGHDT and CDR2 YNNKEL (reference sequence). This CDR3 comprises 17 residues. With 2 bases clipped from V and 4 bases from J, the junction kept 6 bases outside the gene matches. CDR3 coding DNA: TGTGCCAGCAGCCAACAACGGACTAGCGGGAGCCCAGATACGCAGTATTTT. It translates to CASSQQRTSGSPDTQYF.

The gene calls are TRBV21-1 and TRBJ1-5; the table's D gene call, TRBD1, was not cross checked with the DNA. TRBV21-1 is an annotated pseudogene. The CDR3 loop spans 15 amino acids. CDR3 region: CASSSGGRGRLQRHF. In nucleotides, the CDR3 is TGTGCCAGCAGCTCAGGGGGCAGGGGCCGCCTTCAAAGGCATTTT.

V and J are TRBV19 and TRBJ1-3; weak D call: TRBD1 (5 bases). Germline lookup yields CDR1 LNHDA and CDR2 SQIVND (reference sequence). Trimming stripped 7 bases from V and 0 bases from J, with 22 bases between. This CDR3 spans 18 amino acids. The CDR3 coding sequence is TGTGCCAGTACCCACGCCACTTTGACAGCGACCTCTGGAAACACCATATATTTT. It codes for CASTHATLTATSGNTIYF.

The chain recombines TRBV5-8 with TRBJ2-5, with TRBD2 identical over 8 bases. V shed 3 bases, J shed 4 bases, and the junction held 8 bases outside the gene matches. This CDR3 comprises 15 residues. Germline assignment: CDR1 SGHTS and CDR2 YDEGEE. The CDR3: CASSSALLAGETQYF. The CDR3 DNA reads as TGTGCCAGCAGCTCGGCGTTGCTAGCGGGAGAGACCCAGTACTTC. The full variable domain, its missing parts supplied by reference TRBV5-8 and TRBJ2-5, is EAGVTQSPTHLIKTRGQQATLRCSPISGHTSVYWYQQALGLGLQFLLWYDEGEERNRGNFPPRFSGRQFPNYSSELNVNALELEDSALYLCASSSALLAGETQYFGPGTRLLVL.

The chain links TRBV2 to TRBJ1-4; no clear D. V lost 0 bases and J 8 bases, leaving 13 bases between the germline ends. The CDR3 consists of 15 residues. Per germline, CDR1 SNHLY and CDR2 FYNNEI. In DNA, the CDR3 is TGTGCCAGCAGTGAAGCAGCTACCGACGGGGAAAAACTGTTTTTT. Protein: CASSEAATDGEKLFF.

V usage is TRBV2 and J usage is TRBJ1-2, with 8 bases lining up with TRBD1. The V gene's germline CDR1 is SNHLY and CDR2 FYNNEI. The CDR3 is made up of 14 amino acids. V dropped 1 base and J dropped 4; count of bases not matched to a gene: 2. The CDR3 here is CASSEGRGLYGYTF. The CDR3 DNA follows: TGTGCCAGCAGTGAAGGCAGGGGGCTCTATGGCTACACCTTC. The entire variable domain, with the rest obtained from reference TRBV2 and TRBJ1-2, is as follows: EPEVTQTPSHQVTQMGQEVILRCVPISNHLYFYWYRQILGQKVEFLVSFYNNEISEKSEIFDDQFSVERPDGSNFTLKIRSTKLEDSAMYFCASSEGRGLYGYTFGSGTRLTVV.

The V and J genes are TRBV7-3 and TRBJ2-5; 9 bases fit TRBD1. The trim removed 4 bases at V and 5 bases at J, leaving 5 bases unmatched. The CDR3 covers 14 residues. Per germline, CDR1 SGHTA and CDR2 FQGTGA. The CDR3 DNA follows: TGTGCCAGCAGCTGGGGACAGGGTTCTGAGACCCAGTACTTC. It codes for CASSWGQGSETQYF.

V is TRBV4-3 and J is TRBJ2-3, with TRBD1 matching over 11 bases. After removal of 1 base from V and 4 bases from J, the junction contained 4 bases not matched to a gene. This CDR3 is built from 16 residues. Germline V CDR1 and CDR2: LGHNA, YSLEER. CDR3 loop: CASSQAGTGGADTQYF. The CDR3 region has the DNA TGCGCCAGCAGCCAAGCCGGGACAGGGGGGGCAGATACGCAGTATTTT.

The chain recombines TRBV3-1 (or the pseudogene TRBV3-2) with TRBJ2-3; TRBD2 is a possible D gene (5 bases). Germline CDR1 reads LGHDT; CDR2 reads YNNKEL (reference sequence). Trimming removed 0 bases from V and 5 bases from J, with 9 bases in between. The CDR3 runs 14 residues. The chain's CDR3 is CASSQELGLDTQYF. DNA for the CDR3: TGTGCCAGCAGCCAAGAACTAGGATTAGATACGCAGTATTTT.

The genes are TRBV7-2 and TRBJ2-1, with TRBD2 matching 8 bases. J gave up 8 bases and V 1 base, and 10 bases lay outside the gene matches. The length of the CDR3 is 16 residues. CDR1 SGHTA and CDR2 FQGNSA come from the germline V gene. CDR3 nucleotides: TGTGCCAGCAGCTTAGGCGTTGCGGGAGGTGTCGATGAGCAGTTCTTC. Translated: CASSLGVAGGVDEQFF.

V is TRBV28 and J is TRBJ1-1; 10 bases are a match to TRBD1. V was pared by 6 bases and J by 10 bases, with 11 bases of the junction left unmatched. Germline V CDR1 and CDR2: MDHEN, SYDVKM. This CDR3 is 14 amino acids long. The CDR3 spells CASSSPGTGVLAFF. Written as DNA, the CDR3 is TGTGCCAGCAGCTCCCCCGGGACAGGGGTGTTAGCTTTCTTT.

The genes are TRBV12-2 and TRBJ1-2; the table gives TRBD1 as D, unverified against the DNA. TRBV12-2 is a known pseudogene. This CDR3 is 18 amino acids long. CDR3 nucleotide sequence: TGTGCAAGTCGCTCCCCGCTCGCCCGGGCAGGGGCCAACTATGGCTACACCTTC. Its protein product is CASRSPLARAGANYGYTF.

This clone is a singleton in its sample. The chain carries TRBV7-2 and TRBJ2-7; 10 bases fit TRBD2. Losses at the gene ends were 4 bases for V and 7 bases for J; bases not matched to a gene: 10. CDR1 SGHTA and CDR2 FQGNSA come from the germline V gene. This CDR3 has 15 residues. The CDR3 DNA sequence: TGTGCCAGCAGCTCCACCTCTAGCGGGAGAGGGGAGCAGTACTTC. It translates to CASSSTSSGRGEQYF. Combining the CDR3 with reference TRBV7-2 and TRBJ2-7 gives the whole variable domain GAGVSQSPSNKVTEKGKDVELRCDPISGHTALYWYRQSLGQGLEFLIYFQGNSAPDKSGLPSDRFSAERTGGSVSTLTIQRTQQEDSAVYLCASSSTSSGRGEQYFGPGTRLTVT.

CDR3: CASSTGTDNEKLFF. The CDR3 region has the DNA TGTGCCAGCAGCACCGGGACAGATAATGAAAAACTGTTTTTT. The chain recombines TRBV7-9 with TRBJ1-4, with TRBD1 matching 7 bases. Germline trimming cut 5 bases from V and 4 bases from J; bases unmatched to any gene: 4. The length of the CDR3 is 14 residues. Germline V CDR1 and CDR2: SEHNR, FQNEAQ (reference sequence).